This T cell receptor beta chain appears in the sequencing data of a study of T-cell reconstitution after alpha-beta-depleted transplantation in children. Trimming removed 6 bases from V and 5 bases from J, with 23 bases in between. From germline, CDR1 is DFQATT and CDR2 SNEGSKA (reference sequence). The CDR3 sequence is 16 residues long. Unique molecular identifiers were incorporated into the prepared TCRbeta library. TCRdb re-called the PCR reads through MiXCR, storing one row per CDR3 protein. The sample contains about 580,000 distinct CDR3 sequences, about a quarter of which appear only once. The material sequenced was PBMCs, taken before TCRalphabeta/CD19-depleted stem cell transplant. The receptor was derived from a boy younger than two with Wiskott-Aldrich syndrome, due to receive a stem cell transplant. The chain links TRBV20-1 to TRBJ2-1; D is unresolved. The CDR3 is CSADFSIAPRDNEQFF. CDR3 nucleotides: TGCAGTGCCGATTTTTCGATAGCTCCTAGAGACAATGAGCAGTTCTTC.